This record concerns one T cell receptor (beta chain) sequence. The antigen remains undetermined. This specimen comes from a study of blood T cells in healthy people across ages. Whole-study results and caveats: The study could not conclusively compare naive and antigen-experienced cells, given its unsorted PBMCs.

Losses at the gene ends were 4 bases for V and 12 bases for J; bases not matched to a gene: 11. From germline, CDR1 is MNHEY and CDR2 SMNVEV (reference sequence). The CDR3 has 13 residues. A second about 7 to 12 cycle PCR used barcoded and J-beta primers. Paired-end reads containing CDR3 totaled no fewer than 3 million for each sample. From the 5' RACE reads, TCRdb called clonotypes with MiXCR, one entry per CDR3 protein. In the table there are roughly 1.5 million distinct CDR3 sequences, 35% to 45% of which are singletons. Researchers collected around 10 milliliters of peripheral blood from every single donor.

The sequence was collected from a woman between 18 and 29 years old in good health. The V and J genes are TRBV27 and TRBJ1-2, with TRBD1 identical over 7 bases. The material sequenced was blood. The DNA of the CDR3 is TGTGCCAGCAGTTCAAGACAGGGACGTGGGGACACCTTC. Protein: CASSSRQGRGDTF.